This T cell receptor beta chain is drawn from a study of shared clonotypes between healthy human individuals. The repertoire was sequenced with immunoSEQ multiplex PCR; TCRdb's copy has only in-frame clones and lacks some. The repertoire holds roughly 720,000 clones, 90% seen once, with 30% to 40% in the top ten. Remarks on this clone: Its antigen is undetermined.

Trimming removed 4 bases from V and 4 bases from J; junction bases left unmatched: 11. CDR3 size: 17 residues. The germline CDR1 and CDR2 sequences are MNHEY and SMNVEV (reference sequence). Study-wide results and caveats: A limitation of the genetic and exposure-history diversity represented arose from few donors. Researchers sampled blood only, noting tissue repertoires likely differ.

Sequencing used memory CD8+ T cells from PBMCs. Subset reported: CD45RO+ cells pooled with CCR7-negative TemRA cells. This clonotype was sampled from a young man in good health. Some clones in this sample may be carry-over from other donors' samples. This chain joins TRBV27 and TRBJ2-1; TRBD1 aligns across 9 bases. The CDR3 nucleotides are TGTGCCAGCAGTTATATCCAGGACAGGGGCGTTTACAATGAGCAGTTCTTC. Translated: CASSYIQDRGVYNEQFF.